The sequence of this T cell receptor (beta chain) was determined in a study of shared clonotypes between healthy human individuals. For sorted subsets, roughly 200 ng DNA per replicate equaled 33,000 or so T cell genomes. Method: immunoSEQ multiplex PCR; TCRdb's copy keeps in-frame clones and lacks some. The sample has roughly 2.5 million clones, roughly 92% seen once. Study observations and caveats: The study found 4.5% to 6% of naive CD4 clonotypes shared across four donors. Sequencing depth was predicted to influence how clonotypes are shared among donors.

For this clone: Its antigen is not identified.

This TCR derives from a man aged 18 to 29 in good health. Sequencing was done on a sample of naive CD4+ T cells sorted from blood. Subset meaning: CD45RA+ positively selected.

Here the CDR3 DNA reads TGTGCCAGCAGTAACACAGGGGGAACCTACAATGAGCAGTTCTTC. It translates to CASSNTGGTYNEQFF. The chain links TRBV6-1 to TRBJ2-1, with 8 bases fitting TRBD1. V was clipped by 5 bases and J by 2 bases; unmatched bases: 5. There are 15 residues in the CDR3. Germline loops: CDR1 MNHNS, CDR2 SASEGT.